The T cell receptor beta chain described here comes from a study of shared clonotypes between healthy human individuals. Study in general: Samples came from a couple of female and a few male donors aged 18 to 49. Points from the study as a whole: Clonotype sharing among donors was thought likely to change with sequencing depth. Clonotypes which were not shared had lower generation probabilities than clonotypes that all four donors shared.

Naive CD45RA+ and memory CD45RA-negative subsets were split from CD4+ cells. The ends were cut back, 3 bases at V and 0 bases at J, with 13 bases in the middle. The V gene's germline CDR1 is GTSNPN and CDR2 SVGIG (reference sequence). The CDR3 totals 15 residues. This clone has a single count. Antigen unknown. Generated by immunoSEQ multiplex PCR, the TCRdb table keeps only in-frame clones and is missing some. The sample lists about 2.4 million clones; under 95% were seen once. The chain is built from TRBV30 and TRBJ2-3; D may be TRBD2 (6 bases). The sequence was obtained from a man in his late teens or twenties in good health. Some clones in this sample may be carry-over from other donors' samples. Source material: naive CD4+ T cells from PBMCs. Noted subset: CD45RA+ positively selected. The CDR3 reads CAWRYMGLSTDTQYF. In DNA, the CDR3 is TGTGCCTGGAGATATATGGGACTTAGCACAGATACGCAGTATTTT.